The 17 T cell receptor beta chains presented below share a single source sample, sequenced in a study of a mutant IDH1 vaccine in newly diagnosed glioma. As for time point: week 11, during vaccination. Doses of 300 ug of mutant IDH1 20-mer peptide were given with topical imiquimod. These receptors are not linked to any known antigen. Generated by immunoSEQ multiplex PCR, the TCRdb table keeps only in-frame clones and is missing some. The sample comprises 20,000 to 25,000 clones, 70% of which are singletons, and about 11% rests with the top ten. The sequenced sample was peripheral blood mononuclear cells (PBMCs), obtained from a glioma patient whose treatment included an IDH1 peptide vaccine. Every receptor here comes from a man aged 18 to 35 with glioma. Some clones in this sample may be carry-over from other donors' samples.

The chain is built from TRBV5-4 and TRBJ2-3, with 8 bases that match TRBD1. This CDR3 has 15 amino acids. V shed 4 bases and J 1 base; nucleotides not matched to a gene: 5. The V gene's germline CDR1 is SGHNT and CDR2 YYREEE (reference sequence). CDR3 DNA: TGTGCCAGCAGCCTGATGACAGGGGGCACAGATACGCAGTATTTT. It codes for CASSLMTGGTDTQYF.

This clone was counted once. The V gene is TRBV9, the J gene TRBJ2-5; tentatively, D is TRBD1 (6 bases). The CDR3 runs to 15 residues. Trimming took 4 bases from V and 5 from J, leaving 18 bases between them. Germline CDR1 and CDR2: SGDLS and YYNGEE. CDR3 region: CASSTSTGTRETQYF. CDR3 bases: TGTGCCAGCAGCACATCAACCGGGACAAGGGAGACCCAGTACTTC.

The chain carries TRBV7-9 and TRBJ2-1; the D is unclear. Germline CDR1 and CDR2: SEHNR and FQNEAQ (reference sequence). V lost 4 bases, J lost 5 bases, and 0 bases lay in between. The CDR3 runs 10 residues. CDR3 sequence: CASSYNEQFF. CDR3 nucleotide sequence: TGTGCCAGCAGCTACAATGAGCAGTTCTTC.

The rearrangement uses TRBV4-2 and TRBJ2-1; 7 nucleotides match TRBD2. The J segment lost 6 bases and the V segment lost 3 bases, leaving 8 bases of the junction unmatched. CDR1 and CDR2 (germline): LGHNA, YNFKEQ. The CDR3 contains 15 residues. Here the CDR3 reads CASSQLAAGGNEQFF. The CDR3 bases are TGTGCCAGCAGCCAGCTAGCGGCTGGGGGCAATGAGCAGTTCTTC.

The rearrangement links TRBV19 to TRBJ1-5; a possible D gene is TRBD1 (5 bases). The CDR3 consists of 15 residues. Trimming took 5 bases from V and 2 from J, leaving 13 bases between them. Germline CDR1 LNHDA, CDR2 SQIVND (reference sequence). The CDR3 DNA follows: TGTGCCAGTAGTTCAGGGACCAGGGGCAATCAGCCCCAGCATTTT. This sequence encodes CASSSGTRGNQPQHF.

The J gene is TRBJ2-5, the V gene TRBV10-1; 11 nucleotides match TRBD2. The J call may be in error: the DNA end matches TRBJ2-7 better. The CDR3 length is 14 residues. From germline, CDR1 is WNHNN and CDR2 SYGVQD (reference sequence). This CDR3 is CASSELAGGLEQYF. The CDR3 nucleotides are TGCGCCAGCAGTGAGCTAGCGGGAGGCCTCGAGCAGTACTTC.

The V call is TRBV7-3, the J call TRBJ2-7; D possibly corresponds to TRBD2 (6 bases). The CDR3 is 13 residues long. Trimming stripped 4 bases from V and 3 bases from J, with 10 bases between. Germline loops: CDR1 SGHTA, CDR2 FQGTGA. The CDR3 sequence: CASSSGGLYEQYF. The DNA for the CDR3 is TGTGCCAGCAGCTCCGGGGGACTCTACGAGCAGTACTTC.

The rearrangement joins TRBV7-9 to TRBJ2-3; D might be TRBD2 (6 bases). The CDR3 is made up of 15 amino acids. The V and J ends lost 4 bases and 0 bases respectively, with 11 bases between them. The germline gives CDR1 SEHNR, CDR2 FQNEAQ (reference sequence). CDR3 sequence (DNA): TGTGCCAGCAGCTCGGAGGGGCTTAGCACAGATACGCAGTATTTT. Translation gives CASSSEGLSTDTQYF.

This chain links TRBV5-1 with TRBJ1-1; D unresolved. CDR1 is SGHRS, CDR2 YFSETQ, per germline. The CDR3 length is 16 residues. Trimming left V 4 bases short and J 3 bases short, with 19 bases between. CDR3 sequence: CASSVGTRGADTEAFF. CDR3 coding DNA: TGCGCCAGCAGCGTTGGTACTCGGGGAGCTGACACTGAAGCTTTCTTT.

This clone has only a few counts. V and J are TRBV7-2 and TRBJ1-5; TRBD1 agrees at 7 bases. The trim removed 5 bases at V and 4 bases at J, leaving 5 bases unmatched. The CDR3 extends over 14 amino acids. Germline V gives CDR1 SGHTA, CDR2 FQGNSA. CDR3 region: CASSTYRGNQPQHF. In DNA, the CDR3 is TGTGCCAGCAGCACCTACAGGGGAAATCAGCCCCAGCATTTT.

The J gene is TRBJ1-1, the V gene TRBV5-6, with a weak D call TRBD1 (6 bases). V lost 4 bases to trimming and J lost 4 bases, with 23 bases between them. CDR3 length equals 17 residues. Looked up from germline, CDR1 is SGHDT and CDR2 is YYEEEE. DNA for the CDR3: TGTGCCAGCAGCAAAACCGGGGCAGGGGCCCACGGCACTGAAGCTTTCTTT. It yields the protein CASSKTGAGAHGTEAFF.

The J gene is TRBJ1-1, the V gene TRBV30; D remains ambiguous. V lost 1 base and J 5 bases, leaving 11 bases between the germline ends. This CDR3 region has 13 residues. Germline CDR1 reads GTSNPN; CDR2 reads SVGIG (reference sequence). CDR3 residues: CAWSASEGTEAFF. In nucleotides, the CDR3 is TGTGCCTGGAGTGCTAGCGAAGGGACTGAAGCTTTCTTT.

This clone was counted a few times. The J gene is TRBJ2-3, the V gene TRBV4-2; 7 bases map to TRBD1. With V trimmed by 4 bases and J by 2 bases, 9 bases remained unmatched. This CDR3 is built from 16 residues. The germline V gene encodes CDR1 LGHNA and CDR2 YNFKEQ. In DNA form, the CDR3 reads TGTGCCAGCAGCCTCGGCGAAAGGGGGCACACAGATACGCAGTATTTT. This encodes CASSLGERGHTDTQYF.

The chain has TRBV10-3 and TRBJ2-3; 10 nucleotides line up with TRBD2. Germline CDR1 and CDR2: ENHRY and SYGVKD. V was pared by 1 base and J by 6 bases, with 7 bases of the junction left unmatched. The CDR3 totals 16 residues. The CDR3 here is CAISEWGAGGADTQYF. CDR3 DNA: TGTGCCATCAGTGAGTGGGGAGCGGGGGGGGCGGATACGCAGTATTTT.

This clone was observed a few times. This sequence joins TRBV6-5 and TRBJ1-2, with 8 bases lining up with TRBD1. Germline V gene lookup returns CDR1 MNHEY and CDR2 SVGAGI. Trimming at V came to 0 bases and at J to 8 bases, leaving 5 bases not matched to a gene. CDR3 length: 14 amino acids. CDR3 nucleotides: TGTGCCAGCAGTTACTCCGGACAGGGATCCGGCTACACCTTC. As protein: CASSYSGQGSGYTF.

The CDR3 protein is CASSSSDGGETQYF. DNA for the CDR3: TGTGCCAGCAGTTCCTCCGACGGGGGGGAGACCCAGTACTTC. This chain uses TRBV28 with TRBJ2-5; 7 bases align to TRBD2. The V gene end was trimmed by 4 bases and the J gene end by 5 bases; junction bases not matched to a gene: 7. Per the germline V gene, CDR1 is MDHEN and CDR2 is SYDVKM. The CDR3 is 14 amino acids.

The chain has TRBV29-1 and TRBJ2-1; 8 bases match TRBD1. The CDR3 covers 13 residues. In germline, CDR1 is SQVTM, CDR2 ANQGSEA. With V trimmed by 6 bases and J by 5 bases, 6 bases remained unmatched. The DNA of the CDR3 is TGCAGCGTGACAAGGACAGGGAACAATGAGCAGTTCTTC. Its translation is CSVTRTGNNEQFF.